The 12 T cell receptor beta chains below were found in one sample sequenced in a study of beta chain features in type 1 diabetes. Every bit of the isolated RNA underwent reverse transcription, so sequencing read expressed TCRB transcripts. Libraries were prepared by immunoSEQ multiplex PCR; TCRdb keeps only in-frame clonotypes and omits some of them. The sample has hundreds of thousands of clones, 30% seen once; the top ten hold roughly 0.066%. Sequencing was performed on naive CD4+ T cells from blood. These receptors came from a man aged 18 to 30 in good health.

The V call is TRBV30, the J call TRBJ2-7; a possible D gene is TRBD2 (6 bases). The V end lost 4 bases, the J end lost 4 bases, and 20 bases lay between the germline ends. This CDR3 comprises 15 residues. CDR1 and CDR2 (germline): GTSNPN, SVGIG (reference sequence). This CDR3 is CAWTADGSGGYEQYF. CDR3 DNA sequence: TGTGCCTGGACCGCCGACGGGAGCGGCGGGTACGAGCAGTACTTC.

The V gene is TRBV7-9, the J gene TRBJ2-7; D uncertain. Per the germline V gene, CDR1 is SEHNR and CDR2 is FQNEAQ (reference sequence). This CDR3 spans 12 amino acids. V dropped 6 bases and J dropped 5 bases, with 11 bases sitting between them. The CDR3 coding sequence is TGTGCCAGCAGTTCCCGGATACACGAGCAGTACTTC. It codes for CASSSRIHEQYF.

This clone was seen a single time. The V call is TRBV30, the J call TRBJ2-3, with D possibly TRBD2 on 5 matching bases. This CDR3 region has 15 residues. Germline V CDR1 and CDR2: GTSNPN, SVGIG (reference sequence). Trimming cost V 0 bases and J 0 bases, with 10 bases left between them. The CDR3 sequence: CAWSVRDPSTDTQYF. The CDR3 DNA reads as TGTGCCTGGAGTGTACGGGATCCTAGCACAGATACGCAGTATTTT.

This clone was picked up a small number of times. Germline and junction disagree at one end, which may indicate a read error. The gene calls are TRBV10-3 and TRBJ2-3; 11 bases align to TRBD2. The CDR3 length is 15 residues. CDR1 is ENHRY and CDR2 is SYGVKD in the germline V gene. The CDR3 coding sequence is TGTGCCACCAGTGGGACTAGCGGTGGCGCAGATACGCAGTATTTT. Its translation: CATSGTSGGADTQYF.

This sequence joins TRBV9 and TRBJ2-1; 13 nucleotides agree with TRBD2. The CDR3 runs 15 residues. The junction had 3 bases not matched to a gene; V was cut back by 0 bases and J by 9 bases. The germline V gene encodes CDR1 SGDLS and CDR2 YYNGEE. CDR3 sequence: CASSVVGLAGVEQFF. The CDR3 DNA sequence: TGTGCCAGCAGCGTAGTTGGACTAGCGGGAGTTGAGCAGTTCTTC.

The chain carries TRBV7-2 and TRBJ2-4, with 9 bases aligning to TRBD1. Germline CDR1 and CDR2: SGHTA and FQGNSA. This CDR3 region has 15 residues. With 1 base clipped from V and 5 bases from J, the junction kept 3 bases outside the gene matches. CDR3 DNA sequence: TGTGCCAGCAGCTTAGACAGGGGGCCGGAAAACATTCAGTACTTC. Encoded protein: CASSLDRGPENIQYF. Drawing the rest from reference TRBV7-2 and TRBJ2-4, the complete variable domain is GAGVSQSPSNKVTEKGKDVELRCDPISGHTALYWYRQSLGQGLEFLIYFQGNSAPDKSGLPSDRFSAERTGGSVSTLTIQRTQQEDSAVYLCASSLDRGPENIQYFGAGTRLSVL.

V usage is TRBV29-1 and J usage is TRBJ2-6; 8 bases are a match to TRBD1. The CDR3 is 17 residues long. V shed 6 bases, J shed 0 bases, and the junction held 10 bases outside the gene matches. Germline V CDR1 and CDR2: SQVTM, ANQGSEA. CDR3: CSVVGRTGPSGANVLTF. DNA for the CDR3: TGCAGCGTCGTGGGGCGGACAGGGCCCTCTGGGGCCAACGTCCTGACTTTC.

CDR3 region: CASSQEWRGPYEQYF. CDR3 coding DNA: TGTGCCAGCAGCCAAGAGTGGCGGGGGCCCTACGAGCAGTACTTC. The J gene is TRBJ2-7, the V gene TRBV4-2; maybe TRBD2 (7 bases). Germline CDR1 is LGHNA and CDR2 is YNFKEQ. The CDR3 is 15 residues long. V was shortened by 0 bases and J by 2 bases, with 11 bases between the two germline ends.

The chain links TRBV15 to TRBJ2-4; D call uncertain. With 2 bases removed from V and 0 bases from J, the gap between germline ends came to 14 bases. The length of the CDR3 is 17 residues. CDR1 LNHNV and CDR2 YYDKDF come from the germline V gene (reference sequence). CDR3 in amino acids: CATSRQLQELAKNIQYF. The CDR3 nucleotides read TGTGCCACCAGCAGACAGCTGCAGGAATTAGCCAAAAACATTCAGTACTTC.

DNA for the CDR3: TGTGCCAGCAGCTTCGACGGAAGCTCTGGAAACACCATATATTTT. This sequence encodes CASSFDGSSGNTIYF. The rearrangement links TRBV7-2 to TRBJ1-3; the D is unclear. The CDR3 length is 15 residues. V lost 3 bases to trimming and J lost 0 bases, with 9 bases between them. Germline CDR1 reads SGHTA; CDR2 reads FQGNSA.

This clone turned up a few times. The chain uses TRBV7-2 and TRBJ2-7; 10 bases map to TRBD2. Germline V gives CDR1 SGHTA, CDR2 FQGNSA. Trimming took 3 bases from V and 5 from J; bases not matched to a gene: 10. There are 16 residues in the CDR3. This CDR3 is CASSFLAGVLRNEQYF. CDR3 in DNA: TGTGCCAGCAGCTTCCTAGCGGGAGTCCTGAGGAACGAGCAGTACTTC. The complete variable domain, with remaining parts taken from reference TRBV7-2 and TRBJ2-7, reads GAGVSQSPSNKVTEKGKDVELRCDPISGHTALYWYRQSLGQGLEFLIYFQGNSAPDKSGLPSDRFSAERTGGSVSTLTIQRTQQEDSAVYLCASSFLAGVLRNEQYFGPGTRLTVT.

This chain uses TRBV29-1 with TRBJ1-4; the match to TRBD1 covers 8 bases. Germline CDR1 SQVTM, CDR2 ANQGSEA. J lost 7 bases, V lost 4 bases, and 5 bases had no gene match. The length of the CDR3 is 13 residues. The CDR3 DNA is TGCAGCGTTGCCGGGACAGGTGGTGAAAAACTGTTTTTT. Translating gives CSVAGTGGEKLFF. The full variable domain, rest sourced from reference TRBV29-1 and TRBJ1-4, is SAVISQKPSRDICQRGTSLTIQCQVDSQVTMMFWYRQQPGQSLTLIATANQGSEATYESGFVIDKFPISRPNLTFSTLTVSNMSPEDSSIYLCSVAGTGGEKLFFGSGTQLSVL.